This T cell receptor (beta chain) was captured in a study of blood T cell repertoires in COVID-19. On the study more broadly: Italy, Spain and the United States were the sources of the convalescent and acute COVID-19 samples. The analysed material was cDNA or gDNA that came from T cells, B-cell-depleted T cells, or PBMCs.

Only in-frame clones appear in the TCRdb table, and some are missing; sequencing was by immunoSEQ multiplex PCR. The repertoire consists of 130,000 to 150,000 clones, with 85% occurring once and the leading ten covering roughly 3%. The V gene's germline CDR1 is LNHDA and CDR2 SQIVND (reference sequence). The CDR3 contains 13 residues. The V gene lost 4 bases and the J gene lost 7 bases, with 11 bases spanning the gap. The TCR sequence derives from a woman between 40 and 55 years old with active or convalescent COVID-19. The chain joins TRBV19 to TRBJ2-1; unclear D gene. The source material was peripheral blood. CDR3 loop: CASSRAEMNEQFF. CDR3 nucleotide sequence: TGTGCCAGTAGTAGGGCAGAAATGAATGAGCAGTTCTTC.